Given below is one TCR beta chain in context. Sequencing relied on immunoSEQ assay v3.0, run at survey level. Profiling relied on immunoSEQ multiplex PCR, and the TCRdb table lists in-frame clones only, not all of them. The sample lists tens of thousands of clones, approximately 83% occurring once. This sample is part of a study of long-term antiretroviral therapy in people with HIV. This CDR3 comprises 14 residues. Germline CDR1 is MNHEY and CDR2 is SVGAGI. Trimming left V 6 bases short and J 0 bases short, with 9 bases between. The sequence was obtained from a man in his late teens or twenties with HIV. This rearrangement joins TRBV6-5 to TRBJ2-4; possibly TRBD1 for D (5 bases). Here the sequenced sample was unsorted PBMCs, taken 0.8 years before starting antiretroviral therapy. CDR3 region: CASSPTVAKNIQYF. For the CDR3, the DNA is TGTGCCAGCAGCCCGACAGTAGCCAAAAACATTCAGTACTTC.